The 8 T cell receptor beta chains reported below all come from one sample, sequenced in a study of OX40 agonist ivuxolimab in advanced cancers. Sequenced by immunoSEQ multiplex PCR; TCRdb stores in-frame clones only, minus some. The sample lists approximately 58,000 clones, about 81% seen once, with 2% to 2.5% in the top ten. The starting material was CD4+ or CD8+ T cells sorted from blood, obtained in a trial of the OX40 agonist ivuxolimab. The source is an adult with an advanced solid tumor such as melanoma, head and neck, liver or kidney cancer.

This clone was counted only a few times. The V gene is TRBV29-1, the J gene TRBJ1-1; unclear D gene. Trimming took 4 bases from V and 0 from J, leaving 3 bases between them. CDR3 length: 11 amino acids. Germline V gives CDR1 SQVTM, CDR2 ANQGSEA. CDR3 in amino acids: CSVGVNTEAFF. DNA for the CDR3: TGCAGCGTTGGAGTGAACACTGAAGCTTTCTTT.

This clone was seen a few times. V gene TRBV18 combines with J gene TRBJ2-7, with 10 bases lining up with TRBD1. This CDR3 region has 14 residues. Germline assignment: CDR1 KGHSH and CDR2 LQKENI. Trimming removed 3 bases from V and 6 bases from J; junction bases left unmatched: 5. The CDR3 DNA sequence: TGTGCCAGCTCACCGGGACAGGGGTTAGGCGAGCAGTACTTC. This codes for CASSPGQGLGEQYF.

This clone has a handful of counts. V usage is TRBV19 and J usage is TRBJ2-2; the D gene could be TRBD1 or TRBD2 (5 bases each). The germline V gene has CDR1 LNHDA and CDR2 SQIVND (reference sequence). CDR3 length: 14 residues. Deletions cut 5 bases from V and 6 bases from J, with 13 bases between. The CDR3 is CASSPGDRPGELFF. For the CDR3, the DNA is TGTGCCAGTAGTCCCGGGGACCGGCCCGGGGAGCTGTTTTTT.

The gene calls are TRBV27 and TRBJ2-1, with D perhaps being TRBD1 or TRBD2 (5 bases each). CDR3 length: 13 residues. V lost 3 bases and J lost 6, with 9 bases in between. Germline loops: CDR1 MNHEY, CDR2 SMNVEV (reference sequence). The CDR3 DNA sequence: TGTGCCAGCAGTTTTTTGAGGGGCAATGAGCAGTTCTTC. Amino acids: CASSFLRGNEQFF.

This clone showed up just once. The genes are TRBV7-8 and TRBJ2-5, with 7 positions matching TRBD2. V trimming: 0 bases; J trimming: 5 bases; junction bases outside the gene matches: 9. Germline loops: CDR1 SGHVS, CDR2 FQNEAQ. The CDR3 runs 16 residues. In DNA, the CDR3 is TGTGCCAGCAGCTTAGCCGCGGCGGGAGTGGGGGAGACCCAGTACTTC. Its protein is CASSLAAAGVGETQYF.

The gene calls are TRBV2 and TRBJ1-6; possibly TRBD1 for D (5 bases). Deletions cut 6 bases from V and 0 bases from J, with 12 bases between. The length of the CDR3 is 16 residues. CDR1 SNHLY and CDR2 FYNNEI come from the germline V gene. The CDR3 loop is CASRQYRSSYNSPLHF. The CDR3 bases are TGTGCCAGCAGACAATACAGGAGCTCCTATAATTCACCCCTCCACTTT.

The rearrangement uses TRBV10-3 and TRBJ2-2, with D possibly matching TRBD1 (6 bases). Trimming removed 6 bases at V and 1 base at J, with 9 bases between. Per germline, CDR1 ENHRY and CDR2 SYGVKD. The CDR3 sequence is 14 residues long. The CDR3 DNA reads TGTGCCATCAGACGACAGGAGAACACCGGGGAGCTGTTTTTT. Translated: CAIRRQENTGELFF.

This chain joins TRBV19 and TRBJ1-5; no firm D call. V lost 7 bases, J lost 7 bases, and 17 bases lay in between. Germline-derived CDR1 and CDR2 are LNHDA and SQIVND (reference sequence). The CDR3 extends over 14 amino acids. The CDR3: CASIPPGGRQPQHF. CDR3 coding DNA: TGTGCCAGTATTCCGCCGGGAGGGAGGCAGCCCCAGCATTTT.